This section outlines one TCR beta chain sequence together with its context. Terminally differentiated effector memory CD45RA+ cells were excluded from the naive CD8 cells, which were CD45RO-negative and positively selected for CCR7. Several immunoSEQ plates held equal portions of the genomic DNA taken from each subset. Libraries were prepared by immunoSEQ multiplex PCR; TCRdb keeps only in-frame clonotypes and omits some of them. The data hold about 2.1 million clones, with 90% to 95% observed a single time. This sample was included in a study of shared clonotypes between healthy human individuals. Whole-study context: Three plates were used per donor for CD4 naive, three for CD4 memory, two for CD8 naive and one for CD8 memory.

Per germline, CDR1 MNHEY and CDR2 SMNVEV (reference sequence). There are 18 residues in the CDR3. V lost 3 bases and J lost 2; bases outside the gene matches: 10. Specimen: naive CD8+ T cells from PBMCs. The chain combines TRBV27 with TRBJ2-3, with 11 bases matching TRBD2. The receptor's source is a man aged 18 to 30 in good health. Some clones in this sample may be carry-over from other donors' samples. Here the CDR3 reads CASSLVRLAGGLTDTQYF. Here the CDR3 DNA reads TGTGCCAGCAGTTTGGTTAGGCTAGCGGGAGGACTCACAGATACGCAGTATTTT.